The following is a TCR beta chain sequence with its context. Its antigen is undetermined. With 7 bases clipped from V and 4 bases from J, the junction kept 8 bases outside the gene matches. This CDR3 is built from 15 residues. This sample is part of a study of blood T cells in healthy people across ages. Overall study: T cells yielded about one barcoded beta molecule per two cells through template switching. The study's findings and limits: Long-lived donors had more naive CD4+ cells and higher diversity than aged donors.

A sample-barcoded 5' primer and a J-beta primer mix were used in a second PCR of roughly 7 to 12 cycles. TCRdb itself ran the 5' RACE reads through MiXCR, one entry per CDR3 protein. The sample consists of 600,000 to 800,000 distinct CDR3 sequences, around 20% of them appearing once. The TCR comes from a man aged 65 to 85 in good health. This rearrangement joins TRBV12-3 or TRBV12-4 to TRBJ2-2; TRBD1 agrees at 8 bases. The sample comprised blood. CDR3 sequence: CASTHTGGGTGELFF. DNA for the CDR3: TGTGCCAGCACCCATACAGGGGGAGGCACCGGGGAGCTGTTTTTT.